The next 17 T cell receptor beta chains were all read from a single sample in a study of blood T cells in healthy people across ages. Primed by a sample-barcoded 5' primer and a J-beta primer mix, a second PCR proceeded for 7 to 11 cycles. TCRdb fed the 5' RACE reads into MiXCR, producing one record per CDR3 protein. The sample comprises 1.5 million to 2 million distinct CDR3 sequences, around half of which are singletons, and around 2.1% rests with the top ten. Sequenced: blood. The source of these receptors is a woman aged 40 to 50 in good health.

CDR3: CASSDPQGSRPYEQYF. Here the CDR3 DNA reads TGTGCCAGCAGTGACCCACAGGGGAGCCGACCCTACGAGCAGTACTTC. V gene TRBV6-1 combines with J gene TRBJ2-7; 7 bases are a match to TRBD1. CDR3 size: 16 residues. After removal of 3 bases from V and 2 bases from J, the junction contained 10 bases not matched to a gene. Germline CDR1 reads MNHNS; CDR2 reads SASEGT.

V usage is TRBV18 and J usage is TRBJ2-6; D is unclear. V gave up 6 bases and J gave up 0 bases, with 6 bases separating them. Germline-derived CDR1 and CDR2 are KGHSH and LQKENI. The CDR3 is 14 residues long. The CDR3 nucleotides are TGTGCCAGCTCCGGAATCTCTGGGGCCAACGTCCTGACTTTC. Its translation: CASSGISGANVLTF.

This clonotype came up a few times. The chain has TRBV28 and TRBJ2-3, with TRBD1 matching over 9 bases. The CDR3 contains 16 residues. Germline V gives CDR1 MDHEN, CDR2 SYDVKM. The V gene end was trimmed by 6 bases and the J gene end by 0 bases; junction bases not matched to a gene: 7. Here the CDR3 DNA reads TGTGCCAGCAGCCCCGGGGGACAGGGCAGCACAGATACGCAGTATTTT. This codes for CASSPGGQGSTDTQYF.

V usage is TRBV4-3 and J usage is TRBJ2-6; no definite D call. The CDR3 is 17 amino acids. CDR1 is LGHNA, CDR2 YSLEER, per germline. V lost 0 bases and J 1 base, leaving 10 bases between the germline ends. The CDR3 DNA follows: TGCGCCAGCAGCCAAGATGGAATTATATCTGGGGCCAACGTCCTGACTTTC. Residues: CASSQDGIISGANVLTF.

CDR3 sequence: CASSYSGGAGEKLFF. CDR3 DNA sequence: TGTGCCAGCAGTTACTCGGGGGGCGCGGGAGAAAAACTGTTTTTT. The chain has TRBV6-5 and TRBJ1-4; possibly TRBD1 for D (6 bases). V lost 0 bases and J 8 bases, leaving 13 bases between the germline ends. Germline-derived CDR1 and CDR2 are MNHEY and SVGAGI. There are 15 residues in the CDR3.

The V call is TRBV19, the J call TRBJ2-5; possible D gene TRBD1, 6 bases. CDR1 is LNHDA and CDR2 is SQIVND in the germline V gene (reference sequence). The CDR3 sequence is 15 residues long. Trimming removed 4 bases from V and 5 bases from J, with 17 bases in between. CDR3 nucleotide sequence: TGTGCCAGTAGTACTCCTGGGACACCCGAGGAGACCCAGTACTTC. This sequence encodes CASSTPGTPEETQYF.

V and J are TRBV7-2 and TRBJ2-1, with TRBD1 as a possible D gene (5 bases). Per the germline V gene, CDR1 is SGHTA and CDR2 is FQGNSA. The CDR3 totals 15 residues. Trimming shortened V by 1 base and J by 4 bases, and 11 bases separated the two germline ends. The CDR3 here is CASSLGRTPYNEQFF. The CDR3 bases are TGTGCCAGCAGCTTAGGACGGACACCATACAATGAGCAGTTCTTC.

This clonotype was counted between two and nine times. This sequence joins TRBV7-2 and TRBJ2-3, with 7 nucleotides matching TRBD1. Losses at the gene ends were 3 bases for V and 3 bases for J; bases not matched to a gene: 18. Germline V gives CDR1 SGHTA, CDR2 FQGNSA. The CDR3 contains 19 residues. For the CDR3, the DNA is TGTGCCAGCAGCTTCGACTCTCGCGGTTTAGGGGGCAGAACAGATACGCAGTATTTT. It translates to CASSFDSRGLGGRTDTQYF.

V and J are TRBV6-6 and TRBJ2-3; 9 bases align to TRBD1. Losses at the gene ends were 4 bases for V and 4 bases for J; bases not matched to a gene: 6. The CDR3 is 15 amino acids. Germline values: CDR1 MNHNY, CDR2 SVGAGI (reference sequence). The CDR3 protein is CASSSRDRAADTQYF. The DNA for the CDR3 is TGTGCCAGCAGTTCGAGGGACAGGGCCGCAGATACGCAGTATTTT.

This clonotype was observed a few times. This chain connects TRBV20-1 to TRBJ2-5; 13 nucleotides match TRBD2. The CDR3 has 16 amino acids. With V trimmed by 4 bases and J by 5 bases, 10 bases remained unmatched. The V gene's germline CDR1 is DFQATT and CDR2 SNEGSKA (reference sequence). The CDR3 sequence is CSATGTSGIRGETQYF. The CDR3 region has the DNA TGCAGTGCTACCGGGACTAGCGGGATACGGGGGGAGACCCAGTACTTC.

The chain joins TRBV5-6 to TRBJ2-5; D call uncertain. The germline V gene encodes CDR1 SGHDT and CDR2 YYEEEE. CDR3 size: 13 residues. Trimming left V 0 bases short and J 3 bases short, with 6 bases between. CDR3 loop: CASSLAHKETQYF. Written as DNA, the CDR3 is TGTGCCAGCAGCTTGGCCCACAAAGAGACCCAGTACTTC.

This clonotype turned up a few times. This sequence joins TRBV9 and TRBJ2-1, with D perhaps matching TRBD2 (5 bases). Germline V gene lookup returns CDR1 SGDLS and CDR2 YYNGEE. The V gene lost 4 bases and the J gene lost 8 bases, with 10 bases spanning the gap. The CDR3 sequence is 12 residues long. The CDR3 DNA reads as TGTGCCAGCAGCCCTAGCCCCGATGAGCAGTTCTTC. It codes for CASSPSPDEQFF.

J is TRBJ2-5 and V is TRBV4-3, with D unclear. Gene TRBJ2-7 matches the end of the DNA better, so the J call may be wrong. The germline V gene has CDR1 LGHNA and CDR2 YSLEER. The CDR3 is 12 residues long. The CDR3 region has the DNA TGCGCCAGCAGCCAAGATATGGACGAGCAGTACTTC. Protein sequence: CASSQDMDEQYF.

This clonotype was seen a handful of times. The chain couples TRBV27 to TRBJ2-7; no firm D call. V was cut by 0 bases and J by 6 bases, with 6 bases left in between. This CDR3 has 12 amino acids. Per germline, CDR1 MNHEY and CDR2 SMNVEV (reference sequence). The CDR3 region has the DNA TGTGCCAGCAGTTTATCACATGGCGAGCAGTACTTC. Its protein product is CASSLSHGEQYF.

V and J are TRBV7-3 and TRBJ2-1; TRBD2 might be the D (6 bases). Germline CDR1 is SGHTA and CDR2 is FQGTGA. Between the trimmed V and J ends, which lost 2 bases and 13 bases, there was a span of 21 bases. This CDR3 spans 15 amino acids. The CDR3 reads CASSLGGGGGETQFF. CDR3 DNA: TGTGCCAGCAGCTTAGGGGGAGGAGGAGGAGAGACCCAGTTCTTC.

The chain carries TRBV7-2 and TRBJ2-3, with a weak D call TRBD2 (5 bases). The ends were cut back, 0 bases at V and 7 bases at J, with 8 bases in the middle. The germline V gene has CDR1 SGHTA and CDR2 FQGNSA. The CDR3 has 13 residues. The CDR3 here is CASSLARGYTQYF. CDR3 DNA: TGTGCCAGCAGCTTAGCCCGGGGATATACGCAGTATTTT.

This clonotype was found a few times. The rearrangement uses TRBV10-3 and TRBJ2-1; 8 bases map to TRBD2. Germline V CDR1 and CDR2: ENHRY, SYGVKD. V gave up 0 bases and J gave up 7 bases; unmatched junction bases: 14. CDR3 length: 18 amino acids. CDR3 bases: TGTGCCATCAGTGAGTCGAAGGGTGCAAGCGGGGGATTGAATGAGCAGTTCTTC. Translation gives CAISESKGASGGLNEQFF.